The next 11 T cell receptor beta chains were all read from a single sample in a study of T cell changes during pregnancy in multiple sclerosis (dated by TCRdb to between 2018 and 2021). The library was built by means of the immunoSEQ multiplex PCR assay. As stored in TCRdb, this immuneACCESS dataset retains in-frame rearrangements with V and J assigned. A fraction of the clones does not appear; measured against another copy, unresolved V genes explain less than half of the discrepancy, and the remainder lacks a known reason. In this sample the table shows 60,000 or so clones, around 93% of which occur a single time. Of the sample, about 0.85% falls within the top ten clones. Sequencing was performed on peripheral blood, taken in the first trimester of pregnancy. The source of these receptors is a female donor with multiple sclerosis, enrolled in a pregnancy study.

CDR3 DNA sequence: TGTGCCAGCAGTGAAACGACAGGGTGGGGAACAGATACGCAGTATTTT. It specifies CASSETTGWGTDTQYF. The chain employs TRBV6-1 and TRBJ2-3, with 7 bases aligning to TRBD1. Germline V gene data show CDR1 as MNHNS and CDR2 as SASEGT. This CDR3 has 16 amino acids. Trimming cost V 2 bases and J 3 bases; bases outside gene matches: 8.

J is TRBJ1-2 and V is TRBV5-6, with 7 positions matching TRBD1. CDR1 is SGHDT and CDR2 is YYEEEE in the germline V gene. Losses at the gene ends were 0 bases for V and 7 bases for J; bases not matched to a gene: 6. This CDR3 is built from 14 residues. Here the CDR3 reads CASSLAEGATGYTF. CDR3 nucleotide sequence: TGTGCCAGCAGCTTGGCCGAGGGGGCGACTGGCTACACCTTC.

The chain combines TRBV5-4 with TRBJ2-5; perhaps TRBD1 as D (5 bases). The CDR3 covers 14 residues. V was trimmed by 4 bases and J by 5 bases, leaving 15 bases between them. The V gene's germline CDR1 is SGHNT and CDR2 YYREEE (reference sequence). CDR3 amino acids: CASSRAPTAETQYF. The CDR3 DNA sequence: TGTGCCAGCAGCCGTGCCCCGACAGCGGAGACCCAGTACTTC. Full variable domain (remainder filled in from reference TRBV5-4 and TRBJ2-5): ETGVTQSPTHLIKTRGQQVTLRCSSQSGHNTVSWYQQALGQGPQFIFQYYREEENGRGNFPPRFSGLQFPNYSSELNVNALELDDSALYLCASSRAPTAETQYFGPGTRLLVL.

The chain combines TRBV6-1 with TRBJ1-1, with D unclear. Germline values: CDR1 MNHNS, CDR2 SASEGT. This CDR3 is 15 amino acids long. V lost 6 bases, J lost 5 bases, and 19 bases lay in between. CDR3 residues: CASRDLGSGWTEAFF. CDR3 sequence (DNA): TGTGCCAGCAGGGACTTGGGGTCGGGGTGGACTGAAGCTTTCTTT.

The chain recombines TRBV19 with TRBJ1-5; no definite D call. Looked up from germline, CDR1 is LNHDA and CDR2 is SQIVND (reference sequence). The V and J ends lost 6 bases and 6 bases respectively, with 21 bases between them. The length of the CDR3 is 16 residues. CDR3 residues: CASRSSWAGMGQPQHF. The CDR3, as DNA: TGTGCCAGTAGATCATCCTGGGCGGGGATGGGTCAGCCCCAGCATTTT.

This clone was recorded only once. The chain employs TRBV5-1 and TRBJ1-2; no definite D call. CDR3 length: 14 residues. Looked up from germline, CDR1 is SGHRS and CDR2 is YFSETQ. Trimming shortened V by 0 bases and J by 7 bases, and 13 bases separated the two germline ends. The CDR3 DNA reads TGCGCCAGCAGCTTGGCCTCCCCCTCGGGTGGCTACACCTTC. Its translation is CASSLASPSGGYTF.

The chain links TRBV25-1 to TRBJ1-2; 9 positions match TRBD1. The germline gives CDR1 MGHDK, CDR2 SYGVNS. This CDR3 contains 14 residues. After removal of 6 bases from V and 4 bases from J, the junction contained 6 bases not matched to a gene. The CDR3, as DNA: TGTGCCAGCAGACAGGGGGCGAATAGCTATGGCTACACCTTC. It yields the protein CASRQGANSYGYTF.

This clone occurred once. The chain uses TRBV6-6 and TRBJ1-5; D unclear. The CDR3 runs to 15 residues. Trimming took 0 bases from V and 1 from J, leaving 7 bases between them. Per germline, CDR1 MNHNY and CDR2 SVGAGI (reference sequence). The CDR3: CASSYSRGSNQPQHF. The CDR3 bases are TGTGCCAGCAGTTACTCACGGGGAAGCAATCAGCCCCAGCATTTT.

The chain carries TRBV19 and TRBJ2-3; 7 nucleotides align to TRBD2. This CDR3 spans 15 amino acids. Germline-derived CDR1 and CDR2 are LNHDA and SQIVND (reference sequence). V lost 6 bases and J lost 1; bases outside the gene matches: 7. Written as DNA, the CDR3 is TGTGCCAGTAGGTCCCGGGGGGTAGGCACAGATACGCAGTATTTT. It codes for CASRSRGVGTDTQYF.

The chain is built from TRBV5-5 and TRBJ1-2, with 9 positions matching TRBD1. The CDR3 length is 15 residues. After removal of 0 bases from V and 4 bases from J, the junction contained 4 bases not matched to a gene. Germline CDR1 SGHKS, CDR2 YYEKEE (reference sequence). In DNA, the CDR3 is TGTGCCAGCAGCTTGGATACAGGGGGCGTCTATGGCTACACCTTC. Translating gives CASSLDTGGVYGYTF.

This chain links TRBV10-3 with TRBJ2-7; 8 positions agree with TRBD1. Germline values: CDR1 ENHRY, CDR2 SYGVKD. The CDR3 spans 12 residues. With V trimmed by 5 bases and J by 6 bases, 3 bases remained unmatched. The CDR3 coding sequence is TGTGCCATCAGTCAGGGGGCGTCCGAGCAGTACTTC. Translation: CAISQGASEQYF.